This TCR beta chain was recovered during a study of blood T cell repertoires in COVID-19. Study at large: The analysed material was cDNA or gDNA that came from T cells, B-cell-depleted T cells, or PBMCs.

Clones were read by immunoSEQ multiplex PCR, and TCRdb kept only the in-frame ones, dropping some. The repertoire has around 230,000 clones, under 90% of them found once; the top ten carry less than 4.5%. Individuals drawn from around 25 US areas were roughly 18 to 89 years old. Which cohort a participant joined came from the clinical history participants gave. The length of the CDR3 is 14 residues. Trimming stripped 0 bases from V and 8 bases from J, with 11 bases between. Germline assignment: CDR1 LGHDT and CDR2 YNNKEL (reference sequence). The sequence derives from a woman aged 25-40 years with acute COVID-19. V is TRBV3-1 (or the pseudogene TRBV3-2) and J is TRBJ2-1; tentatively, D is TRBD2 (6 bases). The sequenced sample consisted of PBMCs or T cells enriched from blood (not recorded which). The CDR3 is CASSQEGDFDEQFF. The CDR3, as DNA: TGTGCCAGCAGCCAAGAGGGGGACTTTGATGAGCAGTTCTTC.